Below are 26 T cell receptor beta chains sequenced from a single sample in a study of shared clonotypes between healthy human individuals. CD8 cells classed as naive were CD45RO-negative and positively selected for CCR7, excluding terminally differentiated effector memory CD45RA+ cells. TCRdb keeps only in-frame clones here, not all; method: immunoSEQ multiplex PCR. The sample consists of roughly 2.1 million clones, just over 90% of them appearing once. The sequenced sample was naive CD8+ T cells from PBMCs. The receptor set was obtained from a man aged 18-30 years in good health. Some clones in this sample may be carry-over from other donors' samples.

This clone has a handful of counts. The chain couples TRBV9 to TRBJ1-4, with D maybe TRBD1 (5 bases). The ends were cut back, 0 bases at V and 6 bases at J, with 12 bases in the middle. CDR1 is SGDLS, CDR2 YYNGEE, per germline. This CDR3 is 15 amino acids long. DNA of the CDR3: TGTGCCAGCAGCGTAGTCTCCCAGGGTTATGAAAAACTGTTTTTT. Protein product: CASSVVSQGYEKLFF.

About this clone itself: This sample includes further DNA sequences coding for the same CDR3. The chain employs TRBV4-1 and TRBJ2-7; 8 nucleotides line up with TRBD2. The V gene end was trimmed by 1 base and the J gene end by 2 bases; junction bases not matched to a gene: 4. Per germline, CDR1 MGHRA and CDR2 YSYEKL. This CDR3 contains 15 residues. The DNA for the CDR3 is TGCGCCAGCAGCCAAGTAACTAGCGGAACCTACGAGCAGTACTTC. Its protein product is CASSQVTSGTYEQYF.

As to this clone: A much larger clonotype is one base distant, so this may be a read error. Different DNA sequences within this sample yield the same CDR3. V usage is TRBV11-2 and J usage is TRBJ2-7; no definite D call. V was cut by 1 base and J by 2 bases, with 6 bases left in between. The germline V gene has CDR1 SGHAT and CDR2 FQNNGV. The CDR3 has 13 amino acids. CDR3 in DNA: TGTGCCAGCAGCTTAGGGCAGACCTACGAGCAGTACTTC. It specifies CASSLGQTYEQYF.

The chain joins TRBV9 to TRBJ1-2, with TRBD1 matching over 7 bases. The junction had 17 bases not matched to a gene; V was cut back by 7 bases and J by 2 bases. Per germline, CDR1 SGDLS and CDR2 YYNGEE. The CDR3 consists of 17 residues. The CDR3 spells CASFGQVEESRNYGYTF. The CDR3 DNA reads TGTGCCAGCTTCGGACAGGTAGAAGAATCGCGGAACTATGGCTACACCTTC.

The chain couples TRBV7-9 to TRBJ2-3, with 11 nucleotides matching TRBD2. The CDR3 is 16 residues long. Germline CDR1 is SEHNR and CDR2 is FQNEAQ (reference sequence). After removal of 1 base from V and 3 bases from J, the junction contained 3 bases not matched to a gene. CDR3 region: CASSLGIAGGTDTQYF. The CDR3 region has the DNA TGTGCCAGCAGCTTAGGAATAGCGGGAGGGACAGATACGCAGTATTTT.

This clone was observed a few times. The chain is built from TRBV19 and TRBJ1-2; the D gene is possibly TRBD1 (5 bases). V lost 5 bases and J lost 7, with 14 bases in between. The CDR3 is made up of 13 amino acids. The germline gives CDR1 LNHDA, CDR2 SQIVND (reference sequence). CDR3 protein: CASSWGRILGYTF. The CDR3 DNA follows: TGTGCCAGTAGTTGGGGACGGATACTTGGCTACACCTTC.

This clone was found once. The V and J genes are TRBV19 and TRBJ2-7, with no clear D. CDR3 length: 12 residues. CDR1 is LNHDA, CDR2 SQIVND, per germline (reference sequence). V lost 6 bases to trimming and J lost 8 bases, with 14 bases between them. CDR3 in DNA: TGTGCCAGTAGCCCTTCCGGCGAAAAGCAGTACTTC. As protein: CASSPSGEKQYF.

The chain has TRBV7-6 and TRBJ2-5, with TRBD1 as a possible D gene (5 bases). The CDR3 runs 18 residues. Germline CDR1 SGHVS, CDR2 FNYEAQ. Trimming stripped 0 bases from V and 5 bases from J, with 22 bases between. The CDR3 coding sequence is TGTGCCAGCAGCTTAGCGGCCCGCCAGGGAAGGATGAGCGAGACCCAGTACTTC. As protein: CASSLAARQGRMSETQYF.

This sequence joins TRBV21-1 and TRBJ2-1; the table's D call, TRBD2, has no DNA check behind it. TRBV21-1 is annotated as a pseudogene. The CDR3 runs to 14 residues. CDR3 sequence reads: CASSWTSGHNEQFF. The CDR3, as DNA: TGTGCCAGCAGTTGGACTAGCGGCCACAATGAGCAGTTCTTC.

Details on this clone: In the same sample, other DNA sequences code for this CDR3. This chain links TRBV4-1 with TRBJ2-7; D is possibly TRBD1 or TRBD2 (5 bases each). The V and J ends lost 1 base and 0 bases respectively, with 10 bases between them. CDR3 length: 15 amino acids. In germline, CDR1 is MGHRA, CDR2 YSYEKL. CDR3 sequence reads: CASSQVRGSSYEQYF. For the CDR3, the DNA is TGCGCCAGCAGCCAAGTGAGGGGCAGCTCCTACGAGCAGTACTTC.

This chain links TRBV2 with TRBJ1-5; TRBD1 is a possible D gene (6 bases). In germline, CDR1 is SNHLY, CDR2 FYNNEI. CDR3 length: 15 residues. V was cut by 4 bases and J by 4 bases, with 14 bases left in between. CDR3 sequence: CASSVWTEQNQPQHF. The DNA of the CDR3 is TGTGCCAGCAGTGTCTGGACAGAGCAAAATCAGCCCCAGCATTTT.

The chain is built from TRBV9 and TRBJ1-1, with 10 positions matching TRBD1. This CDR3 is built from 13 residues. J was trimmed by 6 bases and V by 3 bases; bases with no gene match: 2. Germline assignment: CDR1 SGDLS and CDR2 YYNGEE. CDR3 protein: CASSADRGSEAFF. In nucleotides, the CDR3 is TGTGCCAGCAGCGCGGACAGGGGGTCTGAAGCTTTCTTT. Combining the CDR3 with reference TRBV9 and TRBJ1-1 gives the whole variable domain DSGVTQTPKHLITATGQRVTLRCSPRSGDLSVYWYQQSLDQGLQFLIQYYNGEERAKGNILERFSAQQFPDLHSELNLSSLELGDSALYFCASSADRGSEAFFGQGTRLTVV.

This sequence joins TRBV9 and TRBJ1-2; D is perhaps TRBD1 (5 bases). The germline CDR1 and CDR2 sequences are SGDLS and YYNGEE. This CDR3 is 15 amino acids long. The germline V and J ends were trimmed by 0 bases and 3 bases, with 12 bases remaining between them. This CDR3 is CASSVASREDYGYTF. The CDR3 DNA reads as TGTGCCAGCAGCGTAGCCAGCAGGGAGGACTATGGCTACACCTTC.

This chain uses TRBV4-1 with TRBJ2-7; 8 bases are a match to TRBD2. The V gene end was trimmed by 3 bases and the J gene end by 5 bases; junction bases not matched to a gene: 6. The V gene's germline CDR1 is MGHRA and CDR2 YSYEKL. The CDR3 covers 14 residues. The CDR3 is CASSQSGSNDEQYF. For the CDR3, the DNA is TGCGCCAGCAGCCAGAGCGGGAGTAACGACGAGCAGTACTTC.

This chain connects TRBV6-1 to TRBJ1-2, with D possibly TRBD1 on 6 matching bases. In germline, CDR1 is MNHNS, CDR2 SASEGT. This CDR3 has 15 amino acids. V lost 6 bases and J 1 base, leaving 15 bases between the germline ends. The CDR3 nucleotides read TGTGCCAGCAGCCTCCGGGACATACTTAACTATGGCTACACCTTC. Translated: CASSLRDILNYGYTF.

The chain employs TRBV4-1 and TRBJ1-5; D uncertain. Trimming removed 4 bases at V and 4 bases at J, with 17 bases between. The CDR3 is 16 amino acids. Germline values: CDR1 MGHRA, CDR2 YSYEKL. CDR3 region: CASSLSPAGFNQPQHF. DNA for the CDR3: TGCGCCAGCAGCCTCTCTCCGGCAGGATTTAATCAGCCCCAGCATTTT.

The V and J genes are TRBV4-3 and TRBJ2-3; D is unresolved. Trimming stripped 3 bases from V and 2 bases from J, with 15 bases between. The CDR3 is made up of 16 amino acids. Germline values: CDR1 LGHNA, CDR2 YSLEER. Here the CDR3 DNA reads TGCGCCAGCAGCCATGGCACCCGGGTCCTCACAGATACGCAGTATTTT. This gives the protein CASSHGTRVLTDTQYF.

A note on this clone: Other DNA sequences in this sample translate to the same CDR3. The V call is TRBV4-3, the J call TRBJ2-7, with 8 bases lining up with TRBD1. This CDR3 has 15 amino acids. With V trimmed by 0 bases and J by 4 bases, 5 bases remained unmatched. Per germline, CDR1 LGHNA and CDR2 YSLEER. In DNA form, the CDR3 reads TGCGCCAGCAGCCAAGATAGGGGGACAGGATACGAGCAGTACTTC. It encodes CASSQDRGTGYEQYF.

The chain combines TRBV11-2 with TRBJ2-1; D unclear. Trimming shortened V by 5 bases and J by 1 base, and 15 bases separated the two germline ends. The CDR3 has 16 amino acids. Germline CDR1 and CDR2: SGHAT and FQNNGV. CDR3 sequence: CASSEKWTPSYNEQFF. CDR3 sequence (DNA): TGTGCCAGCAGCGAGAAGTGGACCCCTTCCTACAATGAGCAGTTCTTC.

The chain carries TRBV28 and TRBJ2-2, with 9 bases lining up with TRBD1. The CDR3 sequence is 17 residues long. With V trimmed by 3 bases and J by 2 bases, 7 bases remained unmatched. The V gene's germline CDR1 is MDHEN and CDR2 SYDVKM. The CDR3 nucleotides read TGTGCCAGCAGTTTTTTTGGGACAGGGTATAACACCGGGGAGCTGTTTTTT. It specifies CASSFFGTGYNTGELFF. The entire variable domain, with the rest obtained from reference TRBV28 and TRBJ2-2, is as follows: DVKVTQSSRYLVKRTGEKVFLECVQDMDHENMFWYRQDPGLGLRLIYFSYDVKMKEKGDIPEGYSVSREKKERFSLILESASTNQTSMYLCASSFFGTGYNTGELFFGEGSRLTVL.

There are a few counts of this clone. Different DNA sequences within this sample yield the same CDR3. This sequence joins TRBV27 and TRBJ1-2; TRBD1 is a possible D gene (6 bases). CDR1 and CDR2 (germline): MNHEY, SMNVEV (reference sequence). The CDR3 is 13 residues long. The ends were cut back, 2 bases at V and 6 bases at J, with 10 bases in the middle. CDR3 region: CASSLKGGDGYTF. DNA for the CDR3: TGTGCCAGCAGTTTAAAGGGGGGTGATGGCTACACCTTC.

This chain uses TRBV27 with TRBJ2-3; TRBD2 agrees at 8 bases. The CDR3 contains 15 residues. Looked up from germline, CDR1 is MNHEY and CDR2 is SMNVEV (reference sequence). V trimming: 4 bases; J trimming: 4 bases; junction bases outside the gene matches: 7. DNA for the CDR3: TGTGCCAGCAGTTCCACAGCGGGAGTAGCAGATACGCAGTATTTT. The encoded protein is CASSSTAGVADTQYF.

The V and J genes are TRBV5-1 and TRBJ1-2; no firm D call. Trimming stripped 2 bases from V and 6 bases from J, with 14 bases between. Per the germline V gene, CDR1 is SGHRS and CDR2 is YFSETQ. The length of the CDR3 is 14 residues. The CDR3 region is CASSFRTSGDGYTF. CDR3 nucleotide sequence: TGCGCCAGCAGCTTTCGGACCTCGGGCGATGGCTACACCTTC.

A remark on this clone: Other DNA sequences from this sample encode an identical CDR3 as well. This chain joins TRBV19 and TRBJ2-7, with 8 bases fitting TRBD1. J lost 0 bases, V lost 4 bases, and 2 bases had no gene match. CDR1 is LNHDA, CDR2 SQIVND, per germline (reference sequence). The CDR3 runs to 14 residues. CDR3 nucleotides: TGTGCCAGTAGTACCGGGACAGGCTCCTACGAGCAGTACTTC. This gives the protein CASSTGTGSYEQYF.

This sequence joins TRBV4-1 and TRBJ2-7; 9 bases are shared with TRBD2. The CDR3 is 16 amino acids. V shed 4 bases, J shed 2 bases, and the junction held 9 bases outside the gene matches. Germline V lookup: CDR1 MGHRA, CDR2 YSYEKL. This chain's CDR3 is CASSPSVRGRAYEQYF. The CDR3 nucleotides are TGCGCCAGCAGCCCCTCGGTGCGCGGGAGGGCCTACGAGCAGTACTTC.

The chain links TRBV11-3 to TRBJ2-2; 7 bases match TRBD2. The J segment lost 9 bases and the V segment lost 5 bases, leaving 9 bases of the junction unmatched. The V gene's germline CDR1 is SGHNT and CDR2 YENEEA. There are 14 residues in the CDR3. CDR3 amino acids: CASSPGEGIRELFF. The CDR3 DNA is TGTGCCAGCAGCCCTGGGGAGGGAATCCGGGAGCTGTTTTTT.